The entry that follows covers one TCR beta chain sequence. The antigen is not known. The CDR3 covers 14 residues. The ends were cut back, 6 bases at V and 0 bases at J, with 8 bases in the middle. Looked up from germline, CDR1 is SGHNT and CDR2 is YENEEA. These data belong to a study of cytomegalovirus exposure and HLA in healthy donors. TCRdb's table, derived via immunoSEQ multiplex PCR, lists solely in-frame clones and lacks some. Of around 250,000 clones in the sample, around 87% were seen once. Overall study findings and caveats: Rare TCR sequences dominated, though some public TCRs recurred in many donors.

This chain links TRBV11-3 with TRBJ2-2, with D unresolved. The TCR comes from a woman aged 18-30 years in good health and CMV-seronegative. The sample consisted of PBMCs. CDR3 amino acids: CASRKSANTGELFF. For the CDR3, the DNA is TGTGCCAGCAGAAAGAGTGCGAACACCGGGGAGCTGTTTTTT. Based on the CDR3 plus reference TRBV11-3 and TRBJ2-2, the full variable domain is EAGVVQSPRYKIIEKKQPVAFWCNPISGHNTLYWYLQNLGQGPELLIRYENEEAVDDSQLPKDRFSAERLKGVDSTLKIQPAELGDSAVYLCASRKSANTGELFFGEGSRLTVL.